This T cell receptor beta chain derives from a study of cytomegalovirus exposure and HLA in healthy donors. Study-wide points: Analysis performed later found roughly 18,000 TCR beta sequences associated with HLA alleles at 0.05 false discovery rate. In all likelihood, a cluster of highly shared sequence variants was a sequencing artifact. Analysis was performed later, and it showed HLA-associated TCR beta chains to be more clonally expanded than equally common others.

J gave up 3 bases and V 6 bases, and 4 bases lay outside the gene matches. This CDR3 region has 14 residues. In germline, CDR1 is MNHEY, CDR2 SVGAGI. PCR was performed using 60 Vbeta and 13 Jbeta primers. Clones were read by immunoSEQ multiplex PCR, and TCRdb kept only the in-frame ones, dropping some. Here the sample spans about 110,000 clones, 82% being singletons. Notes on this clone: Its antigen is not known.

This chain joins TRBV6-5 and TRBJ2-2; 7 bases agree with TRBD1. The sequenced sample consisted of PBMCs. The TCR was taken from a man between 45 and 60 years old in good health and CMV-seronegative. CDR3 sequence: CASRRDRYTGELFF. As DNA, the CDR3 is TGTGCCAGCAGGAGGGACAGATACACCGGGGAGCTGTTTTTT.